This T cell receptor (beta chain) was retrieved from a study of memory B cells and T cells in multiple sclerosis (dated by TCRdb to 2016 to 2019). Study-wide context: The study compared the TCR beta repertoires of autoproliferating peripheral T cells with those of brain lesion-infiltrating T cells in multiple sclerosis patients. TCR sequencing included two multiple sclerosis patients for whom either brain lesions at autopsy or brain-infiltrating cells from biopsy were available. What the research found in general, with its limitations: Because clone-set sizes varied across compartments, the counts of shared clonotypes were affected, making normalization necessary.

CDR3 length: 15 amino acids, cysteine to phenylalanine. Only CDR3 DNA remains: 45 bases, in frame from the first base. The germline V gene encodes CDR1 MNHNS and CDR2 SASEGT. Relative to germline, V is 6 bases shorter and J is 0 bases shorter, with 15 bases between their ends. Autoproliferating (CFSEdim) and non-proliferating (CFSEhi) T cell fractions were sequenced separately after stimulus-free culture of CFSE-labeled PBMCs. A total of some 50 million CFSE-labeled PBMCs were cultured for 7 days without stimulus, and replicate wells were then pooled. PBMCs were labeled with approximately 0.5 uM CFSE and cultured in serum-free AIM-V medium without exogenous stimuli. PBMCs were isolated by Ficoll density gradient centrifugation and cryopreserved before use. Using a FACSAria III, live 7-AAD-negative cells were sorted, then washed with PBS and stored frozen at -80 degrees C as dry pellets. Using the immunoSEQ Platform, TCRbeta CDR3 regions were amplified from extracted genomic DNA. The immunoSEQ assay used multiplex PCR together with high-throughput sequencing and a bioinformatics pipeline from the vendor. The authors' analysis ran thus. Non-productive sequences and CDR3s shorter than 4 amino acids were excluded, and clonotype frequencies were recalculated for each sample. In immunoSEQ Analyzer 2.0, shared clonotypes were identified as those with identical CDR3 amino acid, V gene and J gene sequences. Repertoire overlap was normalized by dividing shared clonotype counts by the product of both clone-set sizes, scaled by 1000 into arbitrary units. Not all clones reach the TCRdb copy of this immuneACCESS table, which keeps in-frame sequences only. Checked studies attribute under half of the gap to unresolved V genes and leave the rest unexplained. From that table come the V and J calls and clone size; the DNA was used to work out D and trimming. Recorded for this sample are tens of thousands of clones; roughly 82% of them occurred a single time. In total, the top ten clones hold 2% to 3% of the sample.

As to this clone: The antigen this receptor binds is unknown. Base qualities were left out, and no much larger clone turns up one base away.

The V gene is TRBV6-1 and the J gene is TRBJ2-7; 5 matching bases give a weak D call of TRBD1. The sequence was collected from a human donor with multiple sclerosis. The sample was PBMCs from blood kept in culture. The nucleotide sequence reads TGTGCCAGCAGGACCAACAGGTTGACCTCCTACGAGCAGTACTTC. Translated, this gives CASRTNRLTSYEQYF.